This entry describes one TCR beta chain. Trimming stripped 3 bases from V and 3 bases from J, with 8 bases between. The CDR3 runs 13 residues. The sample belongs to a study of blood T cell repertoires in COVID-19. Sequencing used immunoSEQ multiplex PCR; TCRdb keeps in-frame clones, though not all of them. This sample carries some 450,000 clones, approximately 90% of them seen once, and the ten largest clones take over 10%. Sequenced input: peripheral blood. The source of this sequence is a woman aged 45-65 years with COVID-19, enrolled during active disease. The rearrangement uses TRBV12-3 or TRBV12-4 and TRBJ1-1; the D gene is possibly TRBD1 (5 bases). This chain's CDR3 is CASSFRVHTEAFF. The CDR3 region has the DNA TGTGCCAGCAGTTTCAGGGTCCACACTGAAGCTTTCTTT.